What follows are 23 T cell receptor beta chains derived from one specimen sequenced in a study of blood T cell repertoires in COVID-19. This table comes from immunoSEQ multiplex PCR, and its TCRdb copy is limited to in-frame clones, with some not included. This sample has roughly 210,000 clones, with about 85% found just once. Sequenced: peripheral blood. All receptors derive from an elderly woman with COVID-19, enrolled during active disease.

This chain connects TRBV24-1 to TRBJ2-1, with a weak D call TRBD2 (6 bases). Per germline, CDR1 KGHDR and CDR2 SFDVKD. Deletions cut 3 bases from V and 0 bases from J, with 14 bases between. CDR3 length: 17 residues. The CDR3 region has the DNA TGTGCCACCAGTGATCCGTCCGGAGCGGGCTCCTACAATGAGCAGTTCTTC. The encoded protein is CATSDPSGAGSYNEQFF.

This chain joins TRBV6-5 and TRBJ1-2, with TRBD1 as a possible D gene (5 bases). Germline V gene data show CDR1 as MNHEY and CDR2 as SVGAGI. The CDR3 contains 13 residues. Trimming stripped 5 bases from V and 5 bases from J, with 12 bases between. CDR3 sequence (DNA): TGTGCCAGCAGTCCACGACAGTTATATGGCTACACCTTC. As protein: CASSPRQLYGYTF.

The chain employs TRBV7-2 and TRBJ2-5; no reliable D call. CDR1 and CDR2 (germline): SGHTA, FQGNSA. Trimming shortened V by 5 bases and J by 5 bases, and 9 bases separated the two germline ends. There are 12 residues in the CDR3. CDR3 nucleotide sequence: TGTGCCAGCAGCCTTCAGACTGAGACCCAGTACTTC. This translates into CASSLQTETQYF. Variable domain in full (rest from reference TRBV7-2 and TRBJ2-5): GAGVSQSPSNKVTEKGKDVELRCDPISGHTALYWYRQSLGQGLEFLIYFQGNSAPDKSGLPSDRFSAERTGGSVSTLTIQRTQQEDSAVYLCASSLQTETQYFGPGTRLLVL.

This CDR3 reads CASSSRGQNTEAFF. As DNA, the CDR3 is TGTGCCAGCAGTTCCCGAGGACAGAACACTGAAGCTTTCTTT. The chain is built from TRBV6-5 and TRBJ1-1, with D perhaps TRBD1 (5 bases). Germline CDR1 reads MNHEY; CDR2 reads SVGAGI. Trimming took 4 bases from V and 1 from J, leaving 10 bases between them. The length of the CDR3 is 14 residues.

This chain uses TRBV28 with TRBJ2-1; 9 bases agree with TRBD2. This CDR3 is built from 15 residues. Germline lookup yields CDR1 MDHEN and CDR2 SYDVKM. V lost 2 bases, J lost 7 bases, and 6 bases stayed unmatched. CDR3 DNA sequence: TGTGCCAGCAGTTTAATGCGGGGGGGGTATAATGAGCAGTTCTTC. Translation: CASSLMRGGYNEQFF.

This clone was detected a few times. The genes are TRBV28 and TRBJ1-2, with TRBD1 as a possible D gene (5 bases). Germline CDR1 MDHEN, CDR2 SYDVKM. V gave up 3 bases and J gave up 8 bases, with 16 bases separating them. The CDR3 has 14 amino acids. The CDR3 sequence: CASSLARAASGYTF. In nucleotides, the CDR3 is TGTGCCAGCAGTTTGGCCAGGGCCGCCTCGGGCTACACCTTC.

The chain couples TRBV7-9 to TRBJ2-7, with D maybe TRBD2 (5 bases). CDR3 length: 14 residues. CDR1 and CDR2 from the germline V gene are SEHNR and FQNEAQ (reference sequence). V was shortened by 3 bases and J by 2 bases, with 11 bases between the two germline ends. The CDR3 region is CASSFGLATYEQYF. The CDR3 bases are TGTGCCAGCAGCTTTGGGCTAGCCACCTACGAGCAGTACTTC.

This clone was picked up one time. V gene TRBV4-3 combines with J gene TRBJ1-1; D perhaps matches TRBD1 (5 bases). V lost 1 base, J lost 6 bases, and 12 bases lay in between. The germline V gene encodes CDR1 LGHNA and CDR2 YSLEER. The CDR3 length is 14 residues. CDR3 sequence reads: CASSQVISGAEAFF. The CDR3 coding sequence is TGCGCCAGCAGCCAAGTCATATCGGGGGCTGAAGCTTTCTTT.

The V call is TRBV5-4, the J call TRBJ1-1; D remains unclear. The length of the CDR3 is 15 residues. CDR1 is SGHNT, CDR2 YYREEE, per germline (reference sequence). V gave up 0 bases and J gave up 0 bases, with 9 bases separating them. The CDR3 region is CASSLGGPMNTEAFF. The CDR3 nucleotides read TGTGCCAGCAGCTTGGGAGGGCCCATGAACACTGAAGCTTTCTTT. The full variable domain, in which reference TRBV5-4 and TRBJ1-1 provide the parts outside the CDR3, is ETGVTQSPTHLIKTRGQQVTLRCSSQSGHNTVSWYQQALGQGPQFIFQYYREEENGRGNFPPRFSGLQFPNYSSELNVNALELDDSALYLCASSLGGPMNTEAFFGQGTRLTVV.

V usage is TRBV19 and J usage is TRBJ2-5, with 9 bases identical to TRBD1. The CDR3 extends over 13 amino acids. Per the germline V gene, CDR1 is LNHDA and CDR2 is SQIVND (reference sequence). The V gene end was trimmed by 1 base and the J gene end by 7 bases; junction bases not matched to a gene: 1. CDR3 in DNA: TGTGCCAGTAGTATAGGACAGGGGGGGACCCAGTACTTC. It is translated as CASSIGQGGTQYF.

Details on this clone: Other nucleotide sequences from this sample produce the same CDR3. This sequence joins TRBV5-1 and TRBJ1-1; no definite D call. The CDR3 is made up of 13 amino acids. The germline V and J ends were trimmed by 0 bases and 4 bases, with 7 bases remaining between them. Germline assignment: CDR1 SGHRS and CDR2 YFSETQ. CDR3 coding DNA: TGCGCCAGCAGCTTGGGGGAGGGCACTGAAGCTTTCTTT. It encodes CASSLGEGTEAFF.

This clone has only one observation. The gene calls are TRBV27 and TRBJ1-1, with 7 bases lining up with TRBD1. V shed 4 bases, J shed 6 bases, and the junction held 5 bases outside the gene matches. Germline V gene lookup returns CDR1 MNHEY and CDR2 SMNVEV (reference sequence). The CDR3 is 13 residues long. CDR3 in amino acids: CASSSDRTPEAFF. The CDR3, as DNA: TGTGCCAGCAGTTCGGACAGGACCCCTGAAGCTTTCTTT.

The chain employs TRBV2 and TRBJ1-1; perhaps TRBD1 as D (5 bases). Looked up from germline, CDR1 is SNHLY and CDR2 is FYNNEI. This CDR3 spans 13 amino acids. Between the trimmed V and J ends, which lost 7 bases and 4 bases, there was a span of 13 bases. The CDR3: CASTYYGGTEAFF. DNA of the CDR3: TGTGCCAGCACATACTACGGGGGCACTGAAGCTTTCTTT.

V gene TRBV18 combines with J gene TRBJ2-3, with 8 bases lining up with TRBD1. Germline trimming cut 2 bases from V and 7 bases from J; bases unmatched to any gene: 5. The CDR3 loop spans 14 amino acids. In germline, CDR1 is KGHSH, CDR2 LQKENI. The CDR3 DNA is TGTGCCAGCTCACCAATTCAGGGGGCAAATACGCAGTATTTT. Translated, it gives CASSPIQGANTQYF.

J is TRBJ2-1 and V is TRBV19; TRBD2 matches 8 bases. Germline V gives CDR1 LNHDA, CDR2 SQIVND (reference sequence). Trimming removed 9 bases from V and 9 bases from J; junction bases left unmatched: 16. The CDR3 spans 15 residues. This CDR3 is CASHSGGGRLFEQFF. For the CDR3, the DNA is TGTGCCAGCCATTCGGGCGGGGGGCGTTTATTTGAGCAGTTCTTC.

This rearrangement joins TRBV18 to TRBJ2-5, with D possibly matching TRBD2 (6 bases). The CDR3 loop spans 14 amino acids. The V end lost 4 bases, the J end lost 5 bases, and 14 bases lay between the germline ends. CDR1 and CDR2 from the germline V gene are KGHSH and LQKENI. CDR3 in DNA: TGTGCCAGCTCACTACGGGGGTTGTGGGAGACCCAGTACTTC. Translated: CASSLRGLWETQYF.

This chain uses TRBV18 with TRBJ2-3; TRBD2 agrees at 9 bases. Unmatched junction bases numbered 2, after V lost 3 bases and J lost 1 base. The CDR3 is 15 residues long. Germline CDR1 and CDR2: KGHSH and LQKENI. The CDR3 is CASSPASGGTDTQYF. DNA for the CDR3: TGTGCCAGCTCACCCGCTAGCGGGGGCACAGATACGCAGTATTTT.

V is TRBV18 and J is TRBJ2-7; 7 bases are a match to TRBD1. The junction had 3 bases not matched to a gene; V was cut back by 1 base and J by 6 bases. The CDR3 has 13 residues. The germline V gene encodes CDR1 KGHSH and CDR2 LQKENI. The CDR3, as DNA: TGTGCCAGCTCACCACTGACAGGGAGCGAGCAGTACTTC. Amino acids: CASSPLTGSEQYF. Based on the CDR3 plus reference TRBV18 and TRBJ2-7, the full variable domain is NAGVMQNPRHLVRRRGQEARLRCSPMKGHSHVYWYRQLPEEGLKFMVYLQKENIIDESGMPKERFSAEFPKEGPSILRIQQVVRGDSAAYFCASSPLTGSEQYFGPGTRLTVT.

The count of this clone is one. This chain uses TRBV29-1 with TRBJ2-1; TRBD2 matches 10 bases. Germline CDR1 and CDR2: SQVTM and ANQGSEA. This CDR3 has 17 amino acids. Unmatched junction bases numbered 8, after V lost 3 bases and J lost 0 bases. For the CDR3, the DNA is TGCAGCGTTGATAGCGGGGGGTTCCCCCTCTCCTACAATGAGCAGTTCTTC. Encoded protein: CSVDSGGFPLSYNEQFF.

The chain joins TRBV20-1 to TRBJ1-2, with D unclear. The CDR3 contains 11 residues. V was trimmed by 5 bases and J by 6 bases, leaving 10 bases between them. Per germline, CDR1 DFQATT and CDR2 SNEGSKA (reference sequence). The CDR3 is CSAWITNGYTF. CDR3 DNA: TGCAGTGCTTGGATTACTAATGGCTACACCTTC.

The chain combines TRBV6-4 with TRBJ1-1, with TRBD1 identical over 8 bases. CDR1 and CDR2 (germline): MRHNA, SNTAGT. V lost 2 bases and J lost 6; bases outside the gene matches: 11. The CDR3 sequence is 16 residues long. Written as DNA, the CDR3 is TGTGCCAGCAGTGACCCGGGACAGGAGTATTTCTCTGAAGCTTTCTTT. It specifies CASSDPGQEYFSEAFF.

This clone occurred once. This chain uses TRBV14 with TRBJ2-1; TRBD2 might be the D (6 bases). The germline V and J ends were trimmed by 2 bases and 9 bases, with 14 bases remaining between them. The CDR3 consists of 14 residues. Germline lookup yields CDR1 SGHDN and CDR2 FVKESK. The DNA of the CDR3 is TGTGCCAGCAGCCAAAAACGTCAGGAGGGTGAGCAGTTCTTC. Amino acid sequence: CASSQKRQEGEQFF.

The V and J genes are TRBV18 and TRBJ1-4; D uncertain. The CDR3 length is 13 residues. In germline, CDR1 is KGHSH, CDR2 LQKENI. The germline V and J ends were trimmed by 4 bases and 11 bases, with 14 bases remaining between them. The CDR3 protein is CASSLGEVGKLFF. CDR3 DNA sequence: TGTGCCAGCTCACTCGGGGAAGTGGGGAAACTGTTTTTT.